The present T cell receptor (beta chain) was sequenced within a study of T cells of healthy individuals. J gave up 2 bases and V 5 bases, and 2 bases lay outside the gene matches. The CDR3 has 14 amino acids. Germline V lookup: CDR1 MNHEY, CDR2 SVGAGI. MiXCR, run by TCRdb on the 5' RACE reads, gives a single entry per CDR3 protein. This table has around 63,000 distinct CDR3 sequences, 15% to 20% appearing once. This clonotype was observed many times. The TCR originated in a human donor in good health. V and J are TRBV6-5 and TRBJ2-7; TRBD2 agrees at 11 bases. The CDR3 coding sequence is TGTGCCAGCAGTCTAGCGGGAGGCGCCTACGAGCAGTACTTC. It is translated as CASSLAGGAYEQYF.